This TCR beta chain was recovered during a study of human T cells and chemical hapten exposure. Time point indicated: patch test 1, 2 weeks after DPC sensitization. This sample's treatment: therapeutic diphenylcyclopropenone sensitization with weekly scalp DPC. Per the germline V gene, CDR1 is SGHVS and CDR2 is FNYEAQ. Trimming left V 5 bases short and J 3 bases short, with 13 bases between. The CDR3 covers 15 residues. One entry per CDR3 protein results from TCRdb running MiXCR on the RACE reads. The table includes some 110,000 distinct CDR3 sequences, about an eighth detected once. This clonotype appeared a few times.

The V call is TRBV7-6, the J call TRBJ2-2, with D possibly being TRBD2 (5 bases). The TCR comes from a woman in her forties or fifties with alopecia areata. Some clones in this sample may be carry-over from other donors' samples. The material was whole blood, obtained in connection with sensitization to the hapten diphenylcyclopropenone (DPC). For the CDR3, the DNA is TGTGCCAGCAGCCGAGAGGGAAGCTACACCGGGGAGCTGTTTTTT. This codes for CASSREGSYTGELFF.